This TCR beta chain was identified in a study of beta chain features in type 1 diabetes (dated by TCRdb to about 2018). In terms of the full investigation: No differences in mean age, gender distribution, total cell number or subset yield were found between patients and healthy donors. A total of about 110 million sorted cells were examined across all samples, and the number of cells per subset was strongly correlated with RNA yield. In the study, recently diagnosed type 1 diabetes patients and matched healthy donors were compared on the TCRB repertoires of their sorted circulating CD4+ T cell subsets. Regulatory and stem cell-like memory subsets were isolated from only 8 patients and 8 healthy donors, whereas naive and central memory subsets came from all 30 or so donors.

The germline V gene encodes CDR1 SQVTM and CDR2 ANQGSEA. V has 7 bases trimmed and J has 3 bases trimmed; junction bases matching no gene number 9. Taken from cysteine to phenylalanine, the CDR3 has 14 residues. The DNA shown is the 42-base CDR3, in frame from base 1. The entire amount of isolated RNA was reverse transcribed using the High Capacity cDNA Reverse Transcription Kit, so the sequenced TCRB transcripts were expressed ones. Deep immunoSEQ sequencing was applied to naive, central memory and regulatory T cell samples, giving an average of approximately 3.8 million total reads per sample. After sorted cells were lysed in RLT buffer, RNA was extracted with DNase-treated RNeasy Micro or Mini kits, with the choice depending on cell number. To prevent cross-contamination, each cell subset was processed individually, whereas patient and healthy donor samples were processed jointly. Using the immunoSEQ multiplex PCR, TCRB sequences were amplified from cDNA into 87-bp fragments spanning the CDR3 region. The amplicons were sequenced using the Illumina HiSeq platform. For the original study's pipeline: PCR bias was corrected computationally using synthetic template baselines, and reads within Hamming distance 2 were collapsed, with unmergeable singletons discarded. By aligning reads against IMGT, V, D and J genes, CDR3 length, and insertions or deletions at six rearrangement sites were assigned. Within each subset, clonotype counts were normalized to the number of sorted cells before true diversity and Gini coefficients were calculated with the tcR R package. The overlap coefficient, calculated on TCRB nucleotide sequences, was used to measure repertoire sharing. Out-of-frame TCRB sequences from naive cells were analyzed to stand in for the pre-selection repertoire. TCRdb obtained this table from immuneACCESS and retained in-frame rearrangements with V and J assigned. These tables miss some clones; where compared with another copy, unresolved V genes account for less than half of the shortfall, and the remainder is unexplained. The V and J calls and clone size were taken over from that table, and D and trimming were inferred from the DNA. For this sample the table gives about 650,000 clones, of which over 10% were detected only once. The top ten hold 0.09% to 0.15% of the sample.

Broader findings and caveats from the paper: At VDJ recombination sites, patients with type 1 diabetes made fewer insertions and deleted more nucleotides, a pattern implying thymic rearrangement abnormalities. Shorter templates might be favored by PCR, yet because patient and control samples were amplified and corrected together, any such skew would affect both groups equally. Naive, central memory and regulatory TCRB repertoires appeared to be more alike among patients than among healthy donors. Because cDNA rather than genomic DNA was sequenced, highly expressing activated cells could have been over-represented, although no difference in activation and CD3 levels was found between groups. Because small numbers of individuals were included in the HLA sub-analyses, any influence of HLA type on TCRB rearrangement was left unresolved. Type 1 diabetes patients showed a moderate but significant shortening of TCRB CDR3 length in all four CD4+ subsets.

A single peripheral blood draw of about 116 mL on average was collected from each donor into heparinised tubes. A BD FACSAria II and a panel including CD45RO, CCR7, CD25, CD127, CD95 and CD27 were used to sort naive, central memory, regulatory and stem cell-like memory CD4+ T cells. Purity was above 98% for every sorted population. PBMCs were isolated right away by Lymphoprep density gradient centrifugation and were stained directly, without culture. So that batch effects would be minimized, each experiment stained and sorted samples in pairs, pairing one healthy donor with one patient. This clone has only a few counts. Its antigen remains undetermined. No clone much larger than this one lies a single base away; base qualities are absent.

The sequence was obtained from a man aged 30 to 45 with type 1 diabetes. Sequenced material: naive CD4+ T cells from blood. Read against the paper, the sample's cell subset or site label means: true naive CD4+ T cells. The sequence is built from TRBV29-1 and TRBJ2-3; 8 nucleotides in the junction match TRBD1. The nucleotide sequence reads TGCAGCGCCCGGAGAGGACAGGGAACAGATACGCAGTATTTT. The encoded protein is CSARRGQGTDTQYF.